One sample yielded the 12 T cell receptor beta chains listed below, sequenced in a study of cytomegalovirus exposure and HLA in healthy donors. Repertoires were generated with immunoSEQ multiplex PCR, while TCRdb's copy carries only in-frame clones and drops some. The repertoire has about 88,000 clones, about four fifths of them found once; the top ten carry about 12%. Sequencing was done on a sample of PBMCs. These receptors came from a woman under 30 in good health and CMV-seropositive.

This chain joins TRBV12-2 and TRBJ1-1; the table's D gene call, TRBD1, was not cross checked with the DNA. TRBV12-2 counts as a pseudogene. The CDR3 consists of 20 residues. CDR3 amino acids: CASRHPPPGQGISRNTEAFF. The CDR3 region has the DNA TGTGCAAGTCGCCACCCGCCCCCGGGACAGGGGATCTCCAGGAACACTGAAGCTTTCTTT.

This clone appeared a few times. J is TRBJ1-2 and V is TRBV6-5; the match to TRBD1 covers 10 bases. Unmatched junction bases numbered 5, after V lost 1 base and J lost 6 bases. Looked up from germline, CDR1 is MNHEY and CDR2 is SVGAGI. The CDR3 covers 15 residues. CDR3 sequence reads: CASSYYVDRGDGYTF. The CDR3 DNA reads as TGTGCCAGCAGTTACTATGTGGACAGGGGGGATGGCTACACCTTC.

The rearrangement joins TRBV27 to TRBJ2-1, with 9 bases lining up with TRBD1. V shed 1 base, J shed 0 bases, and the junction held 19 bases outside the gene matches. CDR1 and CDR2 (germline): MNHEY, SMNVEV (reference sequence). This CDR3 is 22 amino acids long. CDR3 nucleotide sequence: TGTGCCAGCAGTTTATGGGGGTTATTGGGACAGGGAGTGGGCGCCTCCTACAATGAGCAGTTCTTC. The encoded protein is CASSLWGLLGQGVGASYNEQFF.

The chain employs TRBV30 and TRBJ2-7; weak D call: TRBD2 (6 bases). In germline, CDR1 is GTSNPN, CDR2 SVGIG (reference sequence). The CDR3 is 14 amino acids. With 2 bases removed from V and 2 bases from J, the gap between germline ends came to 13 bases. The CDR3: CAWSIGGGTYEQYF. The CDR3 DNA sequence: TGTGCCTGGAGTATAGGCGGAGGGACCTACGAGCAGTACTTC.

This clone has only one observation. This chain links TRBV5-1 with TRBJ2-5; TRBD2 matches at 7 bases. Trimming removed 0 bases from V and 1 base from J; junction bases left unmatched: 3. Germline V gene data show CDR1 as SGHRS and CDR2 as YFSETQ. CDR3 length: 15 residues. The CDR3: CASSLGAGTQETQYF. Here the CDR3 DNA reads TGCGCCAGCAGCTTGGGAGCGGGGACCCAAGAGACCCAGTACTTC.

The chain has TRBV6-1 and TRBJ1-6; no definite D call. The CDR3 runs 13 residues. Germline assignment: CDR1 MNHNS and CDR2 SASEGT. The V end lost 7 bases, the J end lost 7 bases, and 11 bases lay between the germline ends. CDR3 amino acids: CASMRTGNSPLHF. The CDR3 DNA reads TGTGCCAGCATGAGGACGGGAAATTCACCCCTCCACTTT.

The CDR3 bases are TGTGCCAGTAGTATCTTTACAGGGGGCCTTCAGCCCCAGCATTTT. This sequence encodes CASSIFTGGLQPQHF. V usage is TRBV19 and J usage is TRBJ1-5; 9 positions agree with TRBD1. The CDR3 totals 15 residues. Per germline, CDR1 LNHDA and CDR2 SQIVND (reference sequence). J lost 6 bases, V lost 3 bases, and 6 bases had no gene match.

The rearrangement links TRBV6-7 to TRBJ1-4; the D gene is possibly TRBD1 (5 bases). TRBV6-7 is reported as an ORF; its role is uncertain. V lost 8 bases, J lost 6 bases, and 10 bases lay in between. This CDR3 contains 12 residues. The CDR3 nucleotides read TGTGCCAGCCTCCAAGGGGATGAAAAACTGTTTTTT. Translating gives CASLQGDEKLFF.

The chain recombines TRBV5-1 with TRBJ2-1; TRBD1 agrees at 7 bases. The CDR3 consists of 13 residues. Per germline, CDR1 SGHRS and CDR2 YFSETQ. V was clipped by 5 bases and J by 4 bases; unmatched bases: 3. The chain's CDR3 is CASSWGQYNEQFF. The CDR3, as DNA: TGCGCCAGCAGTTGGGGACAGTACAATGAGCAGTTCTTC.

The rearrangement links TRBV2 to TRBJ1-3, with D perhaps TRBD1 (5 bases). Per germline, CDR1 SNHLY and CDR2 FYNNEI. V dropped 8 bases and J dropped 0 bases, with 23 bases sitting between them. The CDR3 contains 18 residues. The CDR3 DNA reads TGTGCCAGCGGCTCACTGACAGCTAGACGTTACTCTGGAAACACCATATATTTT. It encodes CASGSLTARRYSGNTIYF.

The DNA for the CDR3 is TGTGCCAGCAGTGACAGGGACAGGGTTTCACCCCTCCACTTT. This translates into CASSDRDRVSPLHF. V is TRBV25-1 and J is TRBJ1-6; 9 bases fit TRBD1. The CDR3 consists of 14 residues. The germline gives CDR1 MGHDK, CDR2 SYGVNS. Germline trimming cut 3 bases from V and 9 bases from J; bases unmatched to any gene: 3.

The genes are TRBV10-3 and TRBJ2-7; TRBD1 matches at 9 bases. The V segment lost 6 bases and the J segment 5 bases; nucleotides outside the gene matches: 8. The CDR3 totals 14 residues. The V gene's germline CDR1 is ENHRY and CDR2 SYGVKD. The DNA of the CDR3 is TGTGCCATCAGAGGCGACAGGGGGTCGAACGAGCAGTACTTC. This codes for CAIRGDRGSNEQYF.